Following are 6 T cell receptor beta chains from one sample sequenced in a study of blood T cell repertoires in COVID-19 (TCRdb year 2020). Libraries were prepared through the immunoSEQ multiplex PCR assay. The table comes from immuneACCESS by way of TCRdb, which keeps in-frame sequences with V and J called. Part of the clones is missing from these tables; in studies checked, under half for an unresolved V gene and the rest for unknown reasons. The sample table contains 90,000 to 130,000 clones; only one count was recorded for around 81% of them. The ten largest clones take up less than 5% of the sample. Sequenced: peripheral blood. These receptors came from a woman aged 65 to 85 with acute or convalescent COVID-19.

This chain joins TRBV29-1 and TRBJ2-1; D unresolved. The V gene lost 4 bases and the J gene lost 5 bases, with 15 bases spanning the gap. CDR1 and CDR2 (germline): SQVTM, ANQGSEA. The CDR3 spans 14 residues. The CDR3 here is CSVVSRGLDNEQFF. CDR3 coding DNA: TGCAGCGTTGTTTCTCGCGGCCTCGACAATGAGCAGTTCTTC.

This clone was seen repeatedly, ten times or more. This chain joins TRBV19 and TRBJ1-3; D possibly corresponds to TRBD1 (5 bases). V gave up 4 bases and J gave up 8 bases, with 21 bases separating them. This CDR3 region has 16 residues. Germline V CDR1 and CDR2: LNHDA, SQIVND (reference sequence). The CDR3 protein is CASSSRTSRVPHTIYF. The CDR3 DNA sequence: TGTGCCAGTAGTAGCCGGACAAGCCGGGTTCCCCACACCATATATTTT.

V is TRBV4-3 and J is TRBJ1-2, with D uncertain. The CDR3 is 15 amino acids. Trimming stripped 0 bases from V and 7 bases from J, with 15 bases between. The germline CDR1 and CDR2 sequences are LGHNA and YSLEER. This chain's CDR3 is CASSQDLAGYRGYTF. DNA for the CDR3: TGCGCCAGCAGCCAAGACTTGGCCGGGTATCGTGGCTACACCTTC.

The chain couples TRBV5-8 to TRBJ2-3; the D is unclear. V dropped 1 base and J dropped 0 bases, with 3 bases sitting between them. The CDR3 spans 13 residues. Germline values: CDR1 SGHTS, CDR2 YDEGEE. The CDR3 spells CASSLTSTDTQYF. As DNA, the CDR3 is TGTGCCAGCAGCTTGACTAGCACAGATACGCAGTATTTT. Full variable domain (rest looked up from reference TRBV5-8 and TRBJ2-3): EAGVTQSPTHLIKTRGQQATLRCSPISGHTSVYWYQQALGLGLQFLLWYDEGEERNRGNFPPRFSGRQFPNYSSELNVNALELEDSALYLCASSLTSTDTQYFGPGTRLTVL.

The V and J genes are TRBV6-5 and TRBJ1-1; D remains unclear. The length of the CDR3 is 14 residues. Germline lookup yields CDR1 MNHEY and CDR2 SVGAGI. V lost 8 bases, J lost 2 bases, and 15 bases lay in between. CDR3 nucleotide sequence: TGTGCCAGCCAAAGGGAGGGTTTAAACACTGAAGCTTTCTTT. It specifies CASQREGLNTEAFF.

The chain uses TRBV5-1 and TRBJ1-1; D is possibly TRBD1 (6 bases). The V end lost 1 base, the J end lost 1 base, and 11 bases lay between the germline ends. This CDR3 has 15 residues. Germline-derived CDR1 and CDR2 are SGHRS and YFSETQ. DNA for the CDR3: TGCGCCAGCAGCTTGTTAGCAGGGGCGAACACTGAAGCTTTCTTT. It encodes CASSLLAGANTEAFF.